This T cell receptor beta chain was recorded in a study of STAT5B mutations in CD4+ large granular lymphocyte leukemia. Study results and limitations: Compared with healthy controls (2/35), patient top clones favored TRBV06 (8/27). Roughly 27% of private leukemic clonotypes occurred rarely in other patients' non-leukemic repertoires. Without HLA matching, higher CD4+ than CD8+ T-LGLL clonality could reflect small sample size.

Germline CDR1 MGHDK, CDR2 SYGVNS. This CDR3 is 13 amino acids long. V trimming: 7 bases; J trimming: 7 bases; junction bases outside the gene matches: 8. Of note for this clone: What it recognizes is unknown.

How the authors handled the data: Productive clonotypes were detectable down to 2.59 x 10-5 frequency. Produced via immunoSEQ multiplex PCR; TCRdb's table is partial and in-frame only. V and J calls and clone size are copied from that table; D and trimming were computed from the DNA. The sample gives fewer than 30,000 clones, about three quarters of which show up once; about 1% is in the top ten. This sequence originates from a human donor in good health. The chain carries TRBV25-1 and TRBJ1-2; TRBD1 agrees at 8 bases. The sample comprised CD4+ T cells from blood buffy coats. In DNA form, the CDR3 reads TGTGCCAGCATCGGGGGACAGGCGGGTGGCTACACCTTC. As protein: CASIGGQAGGYTF.